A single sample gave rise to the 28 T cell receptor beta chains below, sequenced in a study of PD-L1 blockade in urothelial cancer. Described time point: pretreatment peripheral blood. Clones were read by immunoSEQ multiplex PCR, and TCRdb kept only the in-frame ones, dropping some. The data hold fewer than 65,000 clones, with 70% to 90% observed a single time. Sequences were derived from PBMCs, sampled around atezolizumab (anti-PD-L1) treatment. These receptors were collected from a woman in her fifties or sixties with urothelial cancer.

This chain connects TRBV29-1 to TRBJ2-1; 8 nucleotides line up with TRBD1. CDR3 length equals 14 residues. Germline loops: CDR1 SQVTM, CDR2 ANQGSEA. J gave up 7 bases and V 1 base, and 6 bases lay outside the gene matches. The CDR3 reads CSVEGTGIGNEQFF. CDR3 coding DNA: TGCAGCGTTGAAGGGACAGGGATCGGGAATGAGCAGTTCTTC.

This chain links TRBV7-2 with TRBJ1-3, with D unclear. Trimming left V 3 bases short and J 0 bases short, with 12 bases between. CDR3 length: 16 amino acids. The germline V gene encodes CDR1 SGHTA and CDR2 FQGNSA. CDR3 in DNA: TGTGCCAGCAGCTTTCCTCCTTGGAGCTCTGGAAACACCATATATTTT. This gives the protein CASSFPPWSSGNTIYF.

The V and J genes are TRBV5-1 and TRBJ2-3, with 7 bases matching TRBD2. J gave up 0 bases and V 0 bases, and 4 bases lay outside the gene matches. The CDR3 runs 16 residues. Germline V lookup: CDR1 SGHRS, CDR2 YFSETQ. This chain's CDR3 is CASSLGLAVSTDTQYF. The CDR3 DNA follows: TGCGCCAGCAGCTTGGGCCTAGCGGTAAGCACAGATACGCAGTATTTT.

CDR3 nucleotide sequence: TGTGCCAGCAGGGGGACTAGCGGTAAAAGGTTCTACGAGCAGTACTTC. This sequence encodes CASRGTSGKRFYEQYF. The genes are TRBV28 and TRBJ2-7, with 11 nucleotides matching TRBD2. Germline V gene data show CDR1 as MDHEN and CDR2 as SYDVKM. The CDR3 consists of 16 residues. Trimming at V came to 6 bases and at J to 3 bases, leaving 10 bases not matched to a gene.

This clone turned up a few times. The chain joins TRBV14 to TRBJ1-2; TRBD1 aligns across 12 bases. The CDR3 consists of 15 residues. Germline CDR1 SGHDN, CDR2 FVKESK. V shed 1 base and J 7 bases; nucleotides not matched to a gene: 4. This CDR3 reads CASSQVRDRGLGYTF. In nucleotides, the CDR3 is TGTGCCAGCAGCCAAGTTCGGGACAGGGGGCTTGGCTACACCTTC.

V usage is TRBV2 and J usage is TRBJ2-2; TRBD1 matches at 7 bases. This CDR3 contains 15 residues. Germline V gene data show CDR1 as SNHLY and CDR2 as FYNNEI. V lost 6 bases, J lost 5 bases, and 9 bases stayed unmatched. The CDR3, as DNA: TGTGCCAGCAGGTCAGACAGGGTAGGGACCGGGGAGCTGTTTTTT. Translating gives CASRSDRVGTGELFF.

CDR3 residues: CASSLAFRGGNEQFF. CDR3 nucleotide sequence: TGTGCCAGCAGCTTAGCTTTCAGGGGCGGGAATGAGCAGTTCTTC. This sequence joins TRBV7-2 and TRBJ2-1; D is perhaps TRBD1 (6 bases). The CDR3 loop spans 15 amino acids. CDR1 is SGHTA, CDR2 FQGNSA, per germline. V was clipped by 0 bases and J by 7 bases, with 13 bases between them.

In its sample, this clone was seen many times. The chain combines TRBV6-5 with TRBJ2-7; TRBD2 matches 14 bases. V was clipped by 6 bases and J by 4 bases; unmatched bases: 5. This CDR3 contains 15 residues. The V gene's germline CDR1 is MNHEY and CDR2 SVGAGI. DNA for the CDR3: TGTGCCAGCAGAACGGGACTAGCGGGAGTATACGAGCAGTACTTC. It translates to CASRTGLAGVYEQYF.

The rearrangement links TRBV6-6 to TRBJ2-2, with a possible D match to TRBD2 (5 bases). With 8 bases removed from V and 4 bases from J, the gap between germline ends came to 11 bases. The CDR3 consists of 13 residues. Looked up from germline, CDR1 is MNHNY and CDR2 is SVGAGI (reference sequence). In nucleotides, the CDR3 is TGTGCCAGCGTAACGGGGAGCACCGGGGAGCTGTTTTTT. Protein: CASVTGSTGELFF.

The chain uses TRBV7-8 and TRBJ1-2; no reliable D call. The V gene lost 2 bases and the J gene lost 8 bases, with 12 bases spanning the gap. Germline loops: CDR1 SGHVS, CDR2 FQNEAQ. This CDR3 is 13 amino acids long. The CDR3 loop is CASSLSLQTGYTF. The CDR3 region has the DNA TGTGCCAGCAGCTTAAGTCTACAGACGGGCTACACCTTC.

CDR3 sequence: CASSLGLRDYNEQFF. Here the CDR3 DNA reads TGTGCCAGCAGCCTGGGACTAAGGGATTACAATGAGCAGTTCTTC. The chain recombines TRBV11-3 with TRBJ2-1; 7 bases line up with TRBD2. The V gene's germline CDR1 is SGHNT and CDR2 YENEEA. With V trimmed by 5 bases and J by 4 bases, 8 bases remained unmatched. CDR3 length: 15 residues.

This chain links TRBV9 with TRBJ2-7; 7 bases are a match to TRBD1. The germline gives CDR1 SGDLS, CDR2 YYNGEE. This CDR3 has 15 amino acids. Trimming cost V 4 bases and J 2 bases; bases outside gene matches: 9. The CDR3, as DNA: TGTGCCAGCAGCCAAGGACAGGCCTTGACCTACGAGCAGTACTTC. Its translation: CASSQGQALTYEQYF.

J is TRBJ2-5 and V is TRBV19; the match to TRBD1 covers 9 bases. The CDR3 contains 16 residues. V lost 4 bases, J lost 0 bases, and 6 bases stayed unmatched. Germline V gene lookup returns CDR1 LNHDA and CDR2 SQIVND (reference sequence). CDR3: CASSTGQGPYQETQYF. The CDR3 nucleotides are TGTGCCAGTAGTACTGGACAGGGGCCGTACCAAGAGACCCAGTACTTC.

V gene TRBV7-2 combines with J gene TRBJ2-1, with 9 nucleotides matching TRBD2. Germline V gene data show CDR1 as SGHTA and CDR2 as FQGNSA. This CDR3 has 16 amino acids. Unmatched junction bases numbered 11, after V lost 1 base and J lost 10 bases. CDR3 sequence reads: CASSLGGGGASEEQFF. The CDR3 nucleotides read TGTGCCAGCAGCTTAGGGGGCGGGGGGGCCAGCGAAGAGCAGTTCTTC.

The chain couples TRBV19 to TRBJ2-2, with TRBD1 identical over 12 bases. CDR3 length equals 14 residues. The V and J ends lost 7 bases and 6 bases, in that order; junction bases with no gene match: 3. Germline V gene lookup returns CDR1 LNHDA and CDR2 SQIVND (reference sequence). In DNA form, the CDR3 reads TGTGCCAGTACCAGGGACAGGGGGCCCGGGGAGCTGTTTTTT. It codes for CASTRDRGPGELFF. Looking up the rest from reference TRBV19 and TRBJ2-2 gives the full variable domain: DGGITQSPKYLFRKEGQNVTLSCEQNLNHDAMYWYRQDPGQGLRLIYYSQIVNDFQKGDIAEGYSVSREKKESFPLTVTSAQKNPTAFYLCASTRDRGPGELFFGEGSRLTVL.

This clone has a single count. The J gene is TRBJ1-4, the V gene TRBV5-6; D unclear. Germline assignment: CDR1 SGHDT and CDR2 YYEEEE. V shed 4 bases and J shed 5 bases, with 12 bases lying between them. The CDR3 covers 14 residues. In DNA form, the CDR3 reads TGTGCCAGCAGCCGGTTCCGGTGGAATGAAAAACTGTTTTTT. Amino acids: CASSRFRWNEKLFF.

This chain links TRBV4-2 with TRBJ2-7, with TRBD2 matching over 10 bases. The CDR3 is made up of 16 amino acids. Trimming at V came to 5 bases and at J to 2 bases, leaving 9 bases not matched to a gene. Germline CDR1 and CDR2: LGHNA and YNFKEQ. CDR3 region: CASSSRTSGRTYEQYF. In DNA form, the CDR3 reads TGTGCCAGCAGCTCACGGACTAGCGGAAGAACCTACGAGCAGTACTTC.

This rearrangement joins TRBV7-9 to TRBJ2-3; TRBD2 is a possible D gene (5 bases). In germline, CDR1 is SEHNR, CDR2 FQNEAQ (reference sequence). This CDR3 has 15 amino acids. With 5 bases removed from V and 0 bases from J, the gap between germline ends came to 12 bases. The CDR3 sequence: CASSPPGISTDTQYF. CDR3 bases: TGTGCCAGCAGCCCCCCGGGGATTAGCACAGATACGCAGTATTTT.

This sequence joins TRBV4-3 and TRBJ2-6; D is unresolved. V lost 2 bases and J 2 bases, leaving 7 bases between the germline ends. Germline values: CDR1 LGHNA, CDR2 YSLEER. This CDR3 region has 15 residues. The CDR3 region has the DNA TGCGCCAGCAGCCAAACCCTAACTGGGGCCAACGTCCTGACTTTC. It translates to CASSQTLTGANVLTF.

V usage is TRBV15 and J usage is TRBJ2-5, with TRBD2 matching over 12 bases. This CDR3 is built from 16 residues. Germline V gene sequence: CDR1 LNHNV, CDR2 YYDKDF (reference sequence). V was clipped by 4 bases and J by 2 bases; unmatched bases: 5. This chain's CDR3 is CATSTRLAGAQETQYF. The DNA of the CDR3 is TGTGCCACCAGCACACGACTAGCGGGAGCTCAAGAGACCCAGTACTTC.

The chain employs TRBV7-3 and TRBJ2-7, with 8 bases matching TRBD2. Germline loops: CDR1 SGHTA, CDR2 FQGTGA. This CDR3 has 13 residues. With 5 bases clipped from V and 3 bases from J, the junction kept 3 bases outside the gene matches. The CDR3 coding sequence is TGTGCCAGCAGCCCCAGCGGGAGCTACGAGCAGTACTTC. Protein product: CASSPSGSYEQYF.

The CDR3 is CASSLRDSYNEQFF. The CDR3, as DNA: TGCGCCAGCAGCTTGAGGGACAGCTACAATGAGCAGTTCTTC. The rearrangement links TRBV5-1 to TRBJ2-1; 7 bases are a match to TRBD1. From germline, CDR1 is SGHRS and CDR2 YFSETQ. The CDR3 consists of 14 residues. V was clipped by 1 base and J by 3 bases; unmatched bases: 1.

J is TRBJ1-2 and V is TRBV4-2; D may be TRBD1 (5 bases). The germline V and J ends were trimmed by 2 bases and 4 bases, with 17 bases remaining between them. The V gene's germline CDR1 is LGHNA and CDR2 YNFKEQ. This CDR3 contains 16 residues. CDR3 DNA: TGTGCCAGCAGCCAACCCGACCGATCAGGGCCCTATGGCTACACCTTC. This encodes CASSQPDRSGPYGYTF.

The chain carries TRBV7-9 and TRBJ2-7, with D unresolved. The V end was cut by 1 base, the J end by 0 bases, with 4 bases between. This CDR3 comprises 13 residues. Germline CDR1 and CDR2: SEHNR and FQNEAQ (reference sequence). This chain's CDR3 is CASSLDSSYEQYF. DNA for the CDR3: TGTGCCAGCAGCTTAGACAGCTCCTACGAGCAGTACTTC.

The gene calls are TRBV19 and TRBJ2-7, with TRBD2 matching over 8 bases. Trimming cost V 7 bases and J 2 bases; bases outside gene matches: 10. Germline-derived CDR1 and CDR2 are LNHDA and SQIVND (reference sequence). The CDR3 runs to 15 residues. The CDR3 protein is CASTPGRGLAYEQYF. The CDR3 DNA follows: TGTGCCAGTACTCCGGGGCGGGGACTAGCCTACGAGCAGTACTTC.

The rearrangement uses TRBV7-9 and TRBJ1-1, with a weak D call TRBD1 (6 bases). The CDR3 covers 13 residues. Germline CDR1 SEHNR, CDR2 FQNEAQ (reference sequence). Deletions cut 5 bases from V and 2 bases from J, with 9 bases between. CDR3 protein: CASSLQGNTEAFF. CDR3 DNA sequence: TGTGCCAGCAGCCTACAGGGTAACACTGAAGCTTTCTTT.

CDR3 DNA sequence: TGTGCCAGCAGGAGACAGGGGCCGTACGATGAGCAGTTCTTC. Translated: CASRRQGPYDEQFF. The chain recombines TRBV6-1 with TRBJ2-1; 8 nucleotides match TRBD1. Germline-derived CDR1 and CDR2 are MNHNS and SASEGT. V dropped 6 bases and J dropped 8; count of bases not matched to a gene: 9. This CDR3 is 14 amino acids long.

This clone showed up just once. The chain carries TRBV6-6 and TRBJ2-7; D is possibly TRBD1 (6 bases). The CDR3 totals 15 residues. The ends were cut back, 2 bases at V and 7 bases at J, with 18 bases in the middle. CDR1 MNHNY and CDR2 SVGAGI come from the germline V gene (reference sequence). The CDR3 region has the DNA TGTGCCAGCAGTTACAGAGGGGGTTCGTACTTAGAGCAGTACTTC. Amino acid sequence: CASSYRGGSYLEQYF.